This T cell receptor beta chain was observed in a study of T cell responses to AZD1222 COVID-19 vaccine. This clone showed up just a few times. Looked up from germline, CDR1 is KGHSH and CDR2 is LQKENI. The germline V and J ends were trimmed by 6 bases and 0 bases, with 5 bases remaining between them. The CDR3 totals 13 residues. TCRdb's table, derived via immunoSEQ multiplex PCR, lists solely in-frame clones and lacks some. The sample carries under 110,000 clones, almost 90% recorded once. V and J are TRBV18 and TRBJ2-2; D ambiguous. The receptor comes from an adult in good health. This specimen consisted of peripheral blood, obtained on day 0 of AZD1222 vaccination. In DNA form, the CDR3 reads TGTGCCAGCTCCTTTGCGAACACCGGGGAGCTGTTTTTT. It yields the protein CASSFANTGELFF.